The TCR beta chain under discussion was sequenced for a study of cytomegalovirus exposure and HLA in healthy donors (dated 2017 in TCRdb). Background on the whole study: An earlier analysis of some 550 of the donors reported 250 to 300 Gb of sequence data and around 120 million unique TCR beta sequences from 150 million to 200 million T cells. Besides the first cohort of more than 650 subjects, a separate validation cohort made up of 95 to 150 different subjects was used. Class I and class II HLA loci were covered by the typing at four-digit resolution. Typing coverage varied by locus: about 620-630 donors for A, B, C, DRB1 and DQB1; approximately 500 for DQA1; around 570 for DPA1; around 490 for DPB1. Roughly 300 gigabases of sequencing data and approximately 93 million unique TCR sequences were included in an early release covering about 700 HLA-typed donors. The study was designed to test whether signatures of past pathogen exposure could be identified by cataloging public T cell receptors. Four or five DR-DQ haplotypes were handled as single units for association and clustering because linkage in the cohort was strong. Donor age, sex, ethnicity and CMV serostatus were compiled together with the repertoire data. To predict cytomegalovirus infection status, the study brought together high-throughput TCR immunosequencing, statistical association of individual TCRs with disease status, and machine learning. Among the roughly 400 genotyped donors, approximately 81% belonged to the genetic ancestry cluster associated with self-reported Caucasian donors. In the later analysis, no new phenotypic data were used to find candidate immune exposures; instead, reliance was placed on TCR beta sequences and their occurrence across donors. The study profiled the T cell repertoires of 550 to 700 subjects by immunosequencing and related them to cytomegalovirus serostatus. In an earlier analysis of 500 to 650 of the donors, high-throughput TCR beta sequencing was used to judge whether each TCR beta V gene segment behaved as functional or pseudogenic. Every repertoire in the discovery cohort had been generated on one and the same sequencing platform. To study patterns of TCR occurrence, a later analysis re-analyzed previously published TCR beta repertoires from 500 to 850 donors and added high-resolution HLA genotyping. A later genetic analysis took genome-wide SNP genotypes for about 55% of the roughly 700 donors and used that subset as a discovery cohort. Among under 450 genotyped donors of the cohort, an average of roughly 240,000 unique TCR beta nucleotide sequences were sequenced per donor, about a sixth of them non-productive.

From the cysteine through the phenylalanine, the CDR3 covers 16 amino acids. Of all the DNA, just the CDR3 is kept, 48 bases in frame from base 1. At the junction V is shortened by 5 bases and J by 2 bases; bases outside the gene matches: 6. Per the germline V gene, SGHTA is the CDR1 and FQGTGA is the CDR2. The cohort was made up of 650 to 700 healthy bone marrow donors. At the time of sampling, every cohort member was nominally healthy, though immune exposures that went unrecorded were likely present. The donor tested CMV seronegative and was one of the 352 seronegative cohort members. Every donor gave a peripheral blood sample, and the peripheral blood mononuclear cells from that sample were used for TCR beta sequencing. Genomic DNA extraction from the blood cell samples was performed with the Qiagen DNeasy Blood Extraction Kit. The library was built by means of the immunoSEQ multiplex PCR assay. For the multiplex PCR, a mixture combining 60 forward primers for TCR Vbeta segments and 13 reverse primers for TCR Jbeta segments was used. A multiplex PCR assay on genomic DNA amplified the CDR3 region of rearranged TCR beta genes. Amplified TCR beta libraries were sequenced as 87-base-pair reads on the Illumina HiSeq System. On the authors' methods: A later analysis counted approximately 76 million unique TCR beta chains across the 700 or so repertoires, and roughly 10 million of these chains were shared by at least two donors. Raw reads were error-corrected and collapsed into unique sequences by a nearest-neighbor algorithm in which closely related sequences were merged to remove PCR and sequencing errors. Alignment of CDR3 sequences to IMGT reference sequences was used to assign V, D and J gene segments. For a sequence to be retained, a match of at least six nucleotides was required to both a V gene segment and a J gene segment. Rearrangements were classified as productive when the CDR3 lacked stop codons and remained in frame with V and J, and all other rearrangements were classified as non-productive. Following IMGT convention, CDR3 was defined as the stretch from the second conserved V-encoded cysteine to the conserved J-encoded phenylalanine. The earlier analysis of approximately 500 of the donors excluded sequences that lacked an unambiguous match to a single V gene segment. In an earlier analysis of some 590 of the donors, a V segment was called functional when productive rearrangements were above 56.7%, and segregating when the standard deviation between donors exceeded 5%. A statistical classification framework was built for diagnosing cytomegalovirus status from the catalog of TCR beta chain sequences. A later analysis assigned V and J genes by comparing TCR nucleotide sequences with IMGT/GENE-DB human TR gene sequences. Using the TCRdist pipeline, a later analysis assigned CDR3 sequences along with most-parsimonious VDJ recombination scenarios. A later analysis defined each TCR beta chain by its CDR3 amino acid sequence plus V-gene family, and excluded reads lacking a unique V-gene family. A later analysis removed nearly 600 highly shared, low-generation-probability nucleotide sequences to deal with suspected cross-contamination and a sequencing artifact. In a later analysis, a clonal expansion index was calculated for each public chain from normalized within-repertoire ranks of inferred template counts. In a later analysis, generation probabilities were computed using a VDJ recombination model fitted to out-of-frame rearrangements, and the results were checked against IGoR. In a later analysis, hypergeometric tests were used to score TCR-TCR, TCR-HLA and TCR-CMV co-occurrence, with a repertoire-size bias correction applied to TCR pairs. A later analysis estimated false discovery rates by permuting HLA or CMV assignments 20 times. In a later analysis, co-occurring TCRs were grouped using DBSCAN, with TCRdist sequence similarity added in when clustering inside HLA-allele-positive subsets. Co-occurrence clustering excluded repertoires with fewer than 30,000 or more than 120,000 public chains, plus five with anomalous nucleotide sharing. As stored in TCRdb, this immuneACCESS dataset retains in-frame rearrangements with V and J assigned. A fraction of the clones does not appear; measured against another copy, unresolved V genes explain less than half of the discrepancy, and the remainder lacks a known reason. The D gene and trimming were derived from the DNA, and the V and J assignments and clone size from that table. For this sample there are approximately 140,000 clones; over 60% appear just once. The ten biggest clones cover over 5% of the sample.

General study outcomes and caveats: A later genetic analysis associated a missense DCLRE1C variant with V-gene and J-gene trimming of TCR beta chains, and an independent cohort replicated the association. Several of the top co-occurrence clusters appeared to be linked to parvovirus B19, influenza, CMV and Epstein-Barr virus, according to a later analysis. A cluster of highly shared sequence variants was judged likely to represent a technical artifact of the sequencing pipeline. In a later analysis, TCR association rates were found to vary across HLA loci, with the most associated TCRs seen for DRB1 alleles and the fewest for HLA-C alleles. The 87-base-pair reads could not distinguish some IMGT-functional V segments, including TRBV6-2 and TRBV6-3, so those segments were excluded. Linkage disequilibrium might explain the correlated functional status among segregating V segments, but an unknown experimental factor could not be ruled out. The cohort was sequenced for TCR beta chains only, and without alpha or paired-chain data the features that could be detected were limited. In a later analysis, HLA-associated TCR beta chains showed more clonal expansion and lower generation probabilities than non-associated chains that were equally common. An earlier analysis of several hundred of the donors showed that most TCR beta V segments appeared in productive rearrangements either about 87% or about 30% of the time, which broadly matched IMGT annotations. At a false discovery rate of 0.05, a later analysis linked 15,000 to 20,000 TCR beta sequences to specific HLA alleles. Most TCR sequences were observed very rarely across donors, whereas some public TCRs were present in many individuals. According to the authors, the approach could potentially be generalized to other disease states and immunological phenotypes. Three of the identified cytomegalovirus-associated TCR beta chains were confirmed in vitro to be specific for cytomegalovirus antigens. According to a later analysis, most CMV-associated TCR beta chains appeared to be HLA-restricted, and the HLA associations seemed to be driven largely by CMV exposure. Cytomegalovirus status was reported to be diagnosed by the classifier with high specificity and sensitivity in both the original and validation cohorts. When HLA alleles, especially DR and DQ, strongly co-occurred, attributing TCR associations to individual alleles was difficult. A further reported finding was that TCR beta sequences accurately predicted the HLA-A and HLA-B alleles for most subjects in the first cohort. Sequencing depth was assumed to be roughly uniform across donors in the presence/absence analyses, though that assumption may not hold. Because HLA typing was missing for some donors at each locus, association tests included only the typed subset. CMV serostatus was the only immune exposure information available for the cohort. Over 15 rarely observed V segments, including chromosome 9 orphons, were excluded from the earlier analysis of approximately 600 of the donors because counts were too low. In a later genetic analysis, fewer N-insertions in productive TCRs were reported among donors in an Asian-associated ancestry cluster than the roughly 700-donor mean. A total of about 150 TCR beta chains were listed by the study as associated with cytomegalovirus.

Of note for this clone: Its antigen has not been determined. No base qualities exist here, and no much larger clone lies one base off it.

Sequencing used PBMCs. The chain is assembled from TRBV7-3 and TRBJ2-3, with 11 central nucleotides matching TRBD2. The receptor was isolated from a woman aged 60-70 years in good health and CMV-seronegative. The nucleotide sequence reads TGTGCCAGCAGCCAACTAGCGGGAGCTTTCACAGATACGCAGTATTTT. This sequence encodes CASSQLAGAFTDTQYF.